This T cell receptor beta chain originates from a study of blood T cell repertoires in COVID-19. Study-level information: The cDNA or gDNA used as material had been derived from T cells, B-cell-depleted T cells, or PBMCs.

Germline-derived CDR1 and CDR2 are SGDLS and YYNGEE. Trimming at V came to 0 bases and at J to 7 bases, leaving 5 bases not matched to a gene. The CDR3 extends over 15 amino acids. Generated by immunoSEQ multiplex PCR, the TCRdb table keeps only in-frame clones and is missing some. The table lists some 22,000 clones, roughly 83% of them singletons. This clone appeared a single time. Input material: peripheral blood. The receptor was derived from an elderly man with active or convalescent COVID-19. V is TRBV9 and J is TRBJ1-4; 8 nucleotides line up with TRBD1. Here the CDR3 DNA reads TGTGCCAGCAGCGTAGGAGGACAGGGAGGTGAAAAACTGTTTTTT. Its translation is CASSVGGQGGEKLFF.